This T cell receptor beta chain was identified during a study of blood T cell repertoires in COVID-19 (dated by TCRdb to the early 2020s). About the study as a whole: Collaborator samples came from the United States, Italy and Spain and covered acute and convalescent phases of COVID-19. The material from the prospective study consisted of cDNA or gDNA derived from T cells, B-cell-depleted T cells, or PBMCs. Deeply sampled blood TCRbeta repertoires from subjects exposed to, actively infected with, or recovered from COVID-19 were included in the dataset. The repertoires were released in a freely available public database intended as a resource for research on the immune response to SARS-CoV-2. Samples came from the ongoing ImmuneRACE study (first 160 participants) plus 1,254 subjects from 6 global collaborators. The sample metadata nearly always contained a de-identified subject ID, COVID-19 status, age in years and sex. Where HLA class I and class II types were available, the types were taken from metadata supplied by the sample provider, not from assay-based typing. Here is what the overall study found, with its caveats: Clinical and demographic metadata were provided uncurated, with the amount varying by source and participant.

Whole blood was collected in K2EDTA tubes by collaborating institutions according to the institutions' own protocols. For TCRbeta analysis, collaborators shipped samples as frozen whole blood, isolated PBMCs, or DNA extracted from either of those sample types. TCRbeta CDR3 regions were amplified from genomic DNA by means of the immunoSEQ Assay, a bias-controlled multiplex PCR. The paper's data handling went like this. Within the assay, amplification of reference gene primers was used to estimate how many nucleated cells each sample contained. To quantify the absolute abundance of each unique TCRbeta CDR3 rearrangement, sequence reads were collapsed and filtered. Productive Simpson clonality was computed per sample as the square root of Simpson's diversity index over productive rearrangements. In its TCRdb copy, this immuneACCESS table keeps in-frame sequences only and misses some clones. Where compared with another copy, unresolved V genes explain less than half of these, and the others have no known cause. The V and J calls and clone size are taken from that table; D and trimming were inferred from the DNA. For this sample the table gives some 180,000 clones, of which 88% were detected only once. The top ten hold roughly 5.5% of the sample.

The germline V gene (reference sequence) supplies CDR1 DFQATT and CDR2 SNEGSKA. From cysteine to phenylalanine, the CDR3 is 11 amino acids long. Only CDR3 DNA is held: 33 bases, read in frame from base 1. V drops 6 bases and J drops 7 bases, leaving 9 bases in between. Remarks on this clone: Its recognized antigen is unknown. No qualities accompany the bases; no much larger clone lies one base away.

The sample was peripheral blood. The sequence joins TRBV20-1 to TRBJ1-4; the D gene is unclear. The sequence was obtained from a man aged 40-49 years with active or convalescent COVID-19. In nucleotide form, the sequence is TGCAGTGCCGTCGGACTTGAAAAACTGTTTTTT. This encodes CSAVGLEKLFF.